This is a list of T cell receptor beta chains from one sample in a study of T-cell reconstitution after alpha-beta-depleted transplantation in children. In TCRdb, the PCR reads were re-called with MiXCR into one record per CDR3 protein. Among more than 90,000 distinct CDR3 sequences listed, about 9.3% were seen once. Sample: PBMCs, taken before TCRalphabeta/CD19-depleted stem cell transplant. These receptors were taken from a boy aged 2 to 10 with acute lymphoblastic leukemia, due to receive a stem cell transplant. The CDR3 runs from the conserved cysteine through the conserved F or W. D genes are given only for firm matches. Only some rows state a clone size, as once, few, many or a class for expanded clones.

j_call d_call v_call clone_size cdr3_aa cdr3_nt
TRBJ2-1 TRBD2 TRBV3-1 few CASSLRDYRYNEQFF TGTGCCAGCAGCCTCCGGGACTACCGCTACAATGAGCAGTTCTTC
TRBJ2-4 TRBD1 TRBV28 NA CASSRQGTKNIQYF TGTGCCAGCAGCCGACAGGGTACCAAAAACATTCAGTACTTC
TRBJ2-7 NA TRBV20-1 few CSANGQFPYEQYF TGCAGTGCGAATGGACAGTTCCCCTACGAGCAGTACTTC
TRBJ2-1 TRBD1 TRBV7-2 few CASSLARGFRTGNNEQFF TGTGCCAGCAGCTTAGCCAGGGGGTTTCGGACTGGAAACAATGAGCAGTTCTTC
TRBJ1-4 TRBD1 TRBV7-8 few CASSSDRGEKLFF TGTGCCAGCAGCTCGGACAGGGGAGAAAAACTGTTTTTT
TRBJ1-2 NA TRBV27 NA CASSLQGAGYTF TGTGCCAGCAGTCTACAGGGTGCAGGCTACACCTTC
TRBJ2-1 NA TRBV3-1 few CASSAAGGEQFF TGTGCCAGCAGCGCGGCAGGTGGTGAGCAGTTCTTC
TRBJ1-2 NA TRBV12-3/TRBV12-4 NA CASSRRVYGYTF TGTGCCAGCAGTCGCAGGGTCTATGGCTACACCTTC
TRBJ2-1 NA TRBV7-8 NA CASRPTIDRGDEQFF TGTGCCAGCAGGCCTACTATAGATAGGGGCGATGAGCAGTTCTTC
TRBJ1-1 NA TRBV12-3/TRBV12-4 many CASSFSRGKAFF TGTGCCAGCAGTTTTAGCAGGGGTAAAGCTTTCTTT
TRBJ2-5 TRBD1 TRBV18 NA CASSPYSGTGGETQYF TGTGCCAGCTCACCATATTCCGGGACAGGGGGAGAGACCCAGTACTTC
TRBJ2-1 NA TRBV5-1 few CASSSGLFNEQFF TGCGCCAGCAGCTCCGGACTCTTCAATGAGCAGTTCTTC
TRBJ2-1 TRBD2 TRBV28 NA CASSFYRTRDNEQFF TGTGCCAGCAGTTTTTACCGGACTAGGGACAATGAGCAGTTCTTC
TRBJ1-1 NA TRBV7-2 many CASSAKRGTEAFF TGTGCCAGCAGCGCGAAGCGGGGCACTGAAGCTTTCTTT
TRBJ1-2 NA TRBV12-3/TRBV12-4 many CASNLGNYGYTF TGTGCCAGCAACCTCGGGAACTATGGCTACACCTTC
TRBJ2-1 NA TRBV7-9 few CASSLNGRDEQFF TGTGCCAGCAGCTTAAATGGTCGGGATGAGCAGTTCTTC
TRBJ1-1 NA TRBV3-1 many CASRPRPGHTEAFF TGTGCCAGCAGGCCCCGGCCGGGACACACTGAAGCTTTCTTT
TRBJ2-3 NA TRBV30 few CAWSASLRATQYF TGTGCCTGGAGTGCCAGTCTCAGAGCCACGCAGTATTTT
TRBJ1-2 NA TRBV5-6 NA CASSFGLPADYGYTF TGTGCCAGCAGCTTCGGGTTACCAGCGGACTATGGCTACACCTTC
TRBJ2-1 NA TRBV5-1 NA CASTARGTVTGEQFF TGCGCCAGCACCGCACGGGGTACGGTTACGGGTGAGCAGTTCTTC
TRBJ2-2 NA TRBV11-2 few CASSFRAGMVPGELFF TGTGCCAGCAGCTTCCGGGCCGGGATGGTCCCCGGGGAGCTGTTTTTT
TRBJ1-1 NA TRBV29-1 few CSVDPGQGIEAFF TGCAGCGTTGACCCCGGGCAGGGTATCGAAGCTTTCTTT
TRBJ2-2 NA TRBV6-5 many CASSYQDTGELFF TGTGCCAGCAGTTACCAAGACACCGGGGAGCTGTTTTTT
TRBJ2-7 NA TRBV28 few CASSPGGSLYEQYF TGTGCCAGCAGTCCGGGGGGCTCCCTCTACGAGCAGTACTTC
TRBJ2-3 TRBD2 TRBV5-1 NA CASSLGLAVTDTQYF TGCGCCAGCAGCTTGGGACTAGCGGTTACAGATACGCAGTATTTT
TRBJ1-2 TRBD1 TRBV12-3/TRBV12-4 few CASSRTGRAYGYTF TGTGCCAGCAGCCGGACAGGGCGTGCCTATGGCTACACCTTC
TRBJ2-1 TRBD1 TRBV9 few CASSIWGQGLSEQFF TGTGCCAGCAGCATATGGGGACAGGGGTTAAGTGAGCAGTTCTTC
TRBJ2-1 TRBD2 TRBV9 NA CASSVLAGVVNEQFF TGTGCCAGCAGCGTACTAGCGGGAGTAGTAAATGAGCAGTTCTTC
TRBJ2-3 TRBD2 TRBV5-6 NA CASSLALAVPSTDTQYF TGTGCCAGCAGCTTGGCTCTAGCGGTACCTAGCACAGATACGCAGTATTTT
TRBJ2-7 TRBD1 TRBV20-1 many CSASNRDRVYYEQYF TGCAGTGCTAGCAACCGGGACAGGGTCTACTACGAGCAGTACTTC
TRBJ2-2 NA TRBV7-8 NA CASSYPGITLRDGELFF TGTGCCAGCAGCTACCCGGGGATTACGTTAAGGGACGGGGAGCTGTTTTTT
TRBJ2-5 NA TRBV20-1 many CSALQTQEKTQYF TGCAGTGCTCTCCAAACACAAGAGAAGACCCAGTACTTC
TRBJ1-1 NA TRBV5-1 many CASSLGHRDTDTEAFF TGCGCCAGCAGCTTGGGCCACCGGGACACAGACACTGAAGCTTTCTTT
TRBJ2-1 NA TRBV20-1 NA CSARKTDPGQFF TGCAGTGCTAGAAAGACCGACCCTGGGCAGTTCTTC
TRBJ2-1 TRBD2 TRBV4-1 NA CASSKRALAGGGEEQFF TGCGCCAGCAGCAAAAGGGCCCTTGCGGGGGGAGGTGAGGAGCAGTTCTTC
TRBJ2-5 NA TRBV3-1 few CASSQDRTEIETQYF TGTGCCAGCAGCCAAGACCGGACTGAGATAGAGACCCAGTACTTC
TRBJ2-1 TRBD1 TRBV7-8 many CASSKAQGAREQFF TGTGCCAGCAGCAAGGCTCAGGGGGCCCGGGAGCAGTTCTTC
TRBJ2-2 NA TRBV7-3 NA CASSLLRTGELFF TGTGCCAGCAGCTTACTTCGCACCGGGGAGCTGTTTTTT
TRBJ2-7 NA TRBV6-5 many CASRVGGVNYEQYF TGTGCCAGCAGAGTAGGGGGGGTAAACTACGAGCAGTACTTC
TRBJ1-1 NA TRBV9 few CASSVLDIPNTEAFF TGTGCCAGCAGCGTTCTTGACATCCCCAACACTGAAGCTTTCTTT
TRBJ1-2 NA TRBV5-1 NA CASSLSGEWGYGYTF TGCGCCAGCAGCTTGTCGGGGGAGTGGGGGTATGGCTACACCTTC
TRBJ2-1 TRBD2 TRBV20-1 few CSARDPTSGVSSYNEQFF TGCAGTGCTAGAGATCCGACTAGCGGGGTTAGCTCCTACAATGAGCAGTTCTTC
TRBJ1-2 NA TRBV6-2/TRBV6-3 many CASSYSGEARGRRDIYGYTF TGTGCCAGCAGTTACTCTGGGGAGGCGAGGGGCAGAAGAGACATCTATGGCTACACCTTC
TRBJ2-2 TRBD2 TRBV7-7 few CASTSSGRASNGELFF TGTGCTAGCACCTCTAGCGGGAGGGCCTCGAACGGGGAGCTGTTTTTT
TRBJ2-1 TRBD2 TRBV30 few CAWSPRTSGLSSYNEQFF TGTGCCTGGAGTCCAAGGACTAGCGGGCTGAGCTCCTACAATGAGCAGTTCTTC
TRBJ2-5 NA TRBV14 NA CASSLEGFVPQETQYF TGTGCCAGCAGCCTCGAGGGGTTCGTTCCCCAAGAGACCCAGTACTTC
TRBJ2-2 NA TRBV6-5 many CASTLGPRGSGELFF TGTGCCAGCACCCTGGGACCCCGCGGATCCGGGGAGCTGTTTTTT
TRBJ2-3 TRBD1 TRBV27 NA CASSWDRGLGDTQYF TGTGCCAGCAGCTGGGACAGGGGGTTAGGAGATACGCAGTATTTT
TRBJ2-7 TRBD2 TRBV5-1 NA CASSIAGAGEQYF TGCGCCAGCAGCATAGCGGGAGCTGGCGAGCAGTACTTC
TRBJ2-1 TRBD2 TRBV10-3 many CAIRGAGGSNEQFF TGTGCCATCAGAGGAGCGGGAGGGTCCAATGAGCAGTTCTTC
TRBJ1-2 TRBD1 TRBV29-1 few CSSDKGALGYTF TGCAGCTCAGACAAGGGGGCGCTTGGCTACACCTTC
TRBJ1-5 NA TRBV20-1 many CSASGGGDQPQHF TGCAGTGCTAGCGGAGGGGGTGATCAGCCCCAGCATTTT
TRBJ1-2 NA TRBV14 few CASSQSGIDYTF TGTGCCAGCAGCCAATCAGGGATTGACTACACCTTC
TRBJ1-4 NA TRBV14 NA CASSRHSIGTMDEKLFF TGTGCCAGCAGCCGTCACTCCATTGGAACCATGGATGAAAAACTGTTTTTT
TRBJ2-1 TRBD1 TRBV14 NA CASSQVSRGRKFF TGTGCCAGCAGCCAAGTCTCCAGGGGGCGTAAGTTCTTC
TRBJ2-7 TRBD2 TRBV29-1 many CSVTGLADQSYEQYF TGCAGCGTTACGGGACTAGCGGACCAATCCTACGAGCAGTACTTC
TRBJ2-3 NA TRBV5-1 few CASSLGTRDTQYF TGCGCCAGCAGCTTGGGGACACGAGATACGCAGTATTTT
TRBJ2-1 NA TRBV20-1 many CSAPVHNEQFF TGCAGTGCCCCAGTCCACAATGAGCAGTTCTTC
TRBJ2-1 TRBD2 TRBV7-2 NA CASSRRTSGGNEQFF TGTGCCAGCAGCAGGAGGACTAGCGGTGGCAATGAGCAGTTCTTC